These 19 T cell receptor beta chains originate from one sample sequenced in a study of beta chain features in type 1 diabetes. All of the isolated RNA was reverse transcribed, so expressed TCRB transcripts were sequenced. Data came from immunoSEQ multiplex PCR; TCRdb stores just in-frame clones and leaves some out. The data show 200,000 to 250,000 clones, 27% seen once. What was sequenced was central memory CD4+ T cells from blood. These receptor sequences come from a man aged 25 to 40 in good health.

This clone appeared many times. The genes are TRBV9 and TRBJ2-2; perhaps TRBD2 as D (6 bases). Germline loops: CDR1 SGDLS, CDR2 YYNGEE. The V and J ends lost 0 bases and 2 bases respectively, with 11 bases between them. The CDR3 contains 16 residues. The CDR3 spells CASSVEGGINTGELFF. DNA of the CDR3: TGTGCCAGCAGCGTAGAGGGCGGGATTAACACCGGGGAGCTGTTTTTT.

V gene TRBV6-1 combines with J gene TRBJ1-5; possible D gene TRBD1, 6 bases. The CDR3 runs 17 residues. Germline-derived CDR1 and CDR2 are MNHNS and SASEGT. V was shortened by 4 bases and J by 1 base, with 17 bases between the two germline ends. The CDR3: CASSGRRGLNSNQPQHF. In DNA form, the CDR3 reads TGTGCCAGCAGTGGTCGACGGGGGCTGAACAGCAATCAGCCCCAGCATTTT.

The CDR3 reads CAITEGGTGAHYGYTF. For the CDR3, the DNA is TGTGCCATCACCGAGGGGGGGACAGGGGCCCACTATGGCTACACCTTC. This sequence joins TRBV10-3 and TRBJ1-2; 10 bases align to TRBD1. V lost 7 bases to trimming and J lost 3 bases; unmatched junction nucleotides: 11. This CDR3 is 16 amino acids long. Germline values: CDR1 ENHRY, CDR2 SYGVKD.

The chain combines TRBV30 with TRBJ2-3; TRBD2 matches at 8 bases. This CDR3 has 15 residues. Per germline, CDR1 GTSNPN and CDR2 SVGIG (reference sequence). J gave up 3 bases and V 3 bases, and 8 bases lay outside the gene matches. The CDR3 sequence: CAWRRTGGRTDTQYF. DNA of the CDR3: TGTGCCTGGAGGAGGACGGGGGGGCGGACAGATACGCAGTATTTT.

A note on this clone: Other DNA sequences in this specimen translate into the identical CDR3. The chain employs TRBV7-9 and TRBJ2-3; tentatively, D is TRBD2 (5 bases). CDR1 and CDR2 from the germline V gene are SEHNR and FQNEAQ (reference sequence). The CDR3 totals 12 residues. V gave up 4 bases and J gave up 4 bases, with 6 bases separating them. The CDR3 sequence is CASSSGADTQYF. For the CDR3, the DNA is TGTGCCAGCAGCTCCGGGGCAGATACGCAGTATTTT.

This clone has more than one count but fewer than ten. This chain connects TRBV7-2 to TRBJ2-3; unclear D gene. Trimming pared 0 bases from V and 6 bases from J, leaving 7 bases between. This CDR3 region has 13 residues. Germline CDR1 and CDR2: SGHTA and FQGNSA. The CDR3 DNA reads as TGTGCCAGCAGCTTAGCCCCGCGGGATACGCAGTATTTT. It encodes CASSLAPRDTQYF.

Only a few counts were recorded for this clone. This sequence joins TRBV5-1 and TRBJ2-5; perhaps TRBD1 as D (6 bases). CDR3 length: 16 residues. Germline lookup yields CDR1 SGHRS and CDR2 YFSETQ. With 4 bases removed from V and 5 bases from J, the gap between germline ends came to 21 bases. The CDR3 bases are TGCGCCAGCAGCCGAGGGATGGCAGGGGCTCTCGAGACCCAGTACTTC. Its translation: CASSRGMAGALETQYF.

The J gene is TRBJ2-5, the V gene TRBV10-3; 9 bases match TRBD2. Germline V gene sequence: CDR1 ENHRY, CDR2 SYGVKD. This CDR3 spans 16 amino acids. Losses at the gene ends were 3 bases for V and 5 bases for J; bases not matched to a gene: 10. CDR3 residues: CAISEGNSGGRETQYF. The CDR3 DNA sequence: TGTGCCATCAGTGAAGGAAATAGCGGGGGTCGGGAGACCCAGTACTTC.

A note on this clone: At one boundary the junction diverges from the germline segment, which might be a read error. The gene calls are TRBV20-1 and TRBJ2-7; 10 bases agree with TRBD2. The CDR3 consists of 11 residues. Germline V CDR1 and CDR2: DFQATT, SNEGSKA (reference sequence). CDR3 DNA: TGCAGTGCTAGGGGTCGGGGGACTAGCGCCTTC. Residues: CSARGRGTSAF.

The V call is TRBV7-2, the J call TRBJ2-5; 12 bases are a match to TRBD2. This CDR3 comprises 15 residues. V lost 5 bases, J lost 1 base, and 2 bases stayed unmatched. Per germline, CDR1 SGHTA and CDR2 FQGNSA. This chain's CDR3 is CASSQTSGGQETQYF. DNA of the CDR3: TGTGCCAGCAGCCAGACTAGCGGGGGCCAAGAGACCCAGTACTTC.

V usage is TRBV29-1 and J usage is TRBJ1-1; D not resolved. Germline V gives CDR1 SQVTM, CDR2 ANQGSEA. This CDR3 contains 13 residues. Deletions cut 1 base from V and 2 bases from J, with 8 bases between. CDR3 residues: CSVEVQENTEAFF. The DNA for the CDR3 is TGCAGCGTTGAAGTCCAGGAAAACACTGAAGCTTTCTTT.

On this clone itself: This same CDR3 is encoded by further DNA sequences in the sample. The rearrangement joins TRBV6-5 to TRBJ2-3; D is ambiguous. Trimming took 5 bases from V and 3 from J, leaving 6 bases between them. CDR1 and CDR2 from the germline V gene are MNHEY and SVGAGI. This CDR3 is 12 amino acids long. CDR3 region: CASSLGTDTQYF. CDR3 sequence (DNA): TGTGCCAGCAGTCTTGGGACAGATACGCAGTATTTT.

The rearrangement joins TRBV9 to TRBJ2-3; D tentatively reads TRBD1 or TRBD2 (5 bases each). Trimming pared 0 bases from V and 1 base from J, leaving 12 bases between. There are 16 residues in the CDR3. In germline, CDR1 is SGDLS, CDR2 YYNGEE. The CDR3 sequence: CASSVGGATGTDTQYF. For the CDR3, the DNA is TGTGCCAGCAGCGTAGGAGGGGCGACGGGCACAGATACGCAGTATTTT.

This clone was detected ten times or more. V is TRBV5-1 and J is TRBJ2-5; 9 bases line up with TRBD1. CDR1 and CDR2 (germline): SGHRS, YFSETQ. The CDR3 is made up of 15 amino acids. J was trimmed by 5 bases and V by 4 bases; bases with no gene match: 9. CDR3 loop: CASSQDGTGLETQYF. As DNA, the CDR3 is TGCGCCAGCAGCCAGGATGGGACAGGGCTTGAGACCCAGTACTTC.

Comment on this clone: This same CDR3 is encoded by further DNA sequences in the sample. The CDR3 DNA sequence: TGTGCCAGCAGTTTCCCAAGCAATCAGCCCCAGCATTTT. It is translated as CASSFPSNQPQHF. J is TRBJ1-5 and V is TRBV28; D is uncertain. V lost 3 bases, J lost 1 base, and 4 bases lay in between. Germline CDR1 and CDR2: MDHEN and SYDVKM. The CDR3 spans 13 residues. Looking up the rest from reference TRBV28 and TRBJ1-5 gives the full variable domain: DVKVTQSSRYLVKRTGEKVFLECVQDMDHENMFWYRQDPGLGLRLIYFSYDVKMKEKGDIPEGYSVSREKKERFSLILESASTNQTSMYLCASSFPSNQPQHFGDGTRLSIL.

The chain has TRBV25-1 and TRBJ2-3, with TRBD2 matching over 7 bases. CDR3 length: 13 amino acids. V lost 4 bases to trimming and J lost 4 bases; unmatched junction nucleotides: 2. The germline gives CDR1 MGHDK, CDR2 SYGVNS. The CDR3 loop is CASSVLAADTQYF. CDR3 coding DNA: TGTGCCAGCAGTGTTCTAGCGGCAGATACGCAGTATTTT. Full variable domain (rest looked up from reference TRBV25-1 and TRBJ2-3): EADIYQTPRYLVIGTGKKITLECSQTMGHDKMYWYQQDPGMELHLIHYSYGVNSTEKGDLSSESTVSRIRTEHFPLTLESARPSHTSQYLCASSVLAADTQYFGPGTRLTVL.

CDR3 in amino acids: CASGPGGAKTDTQYF. In nucleotides, the CDR3 is TGTGCCAGCGGTCCCGGCGGAGCAAAGACAGATACGCAGTATTTT. V is TRBV7-2 and J is TRBJ2-3; D gene unclear. Deletions cut 8 bases from V and 3 bases from J, with 18 bases between. The germline V gene has CDR1 SGHTA and CDR2 FQGNSA. CDR3 length equals 15 residues. Together with reference TRBV7-2 and TRBJ2-3, the CDR3 gives the full variable domain: GAGVSQSPSNKVTEKGKDVELRCDPISGHTALYWYRQSLGQGLEFLIYFQGNSAPDKSGLPSDRFSAERTGGSVSTLTIQRTQQEDSAVYLCASGPGGAKTDTQYFGPGTRLTVL.

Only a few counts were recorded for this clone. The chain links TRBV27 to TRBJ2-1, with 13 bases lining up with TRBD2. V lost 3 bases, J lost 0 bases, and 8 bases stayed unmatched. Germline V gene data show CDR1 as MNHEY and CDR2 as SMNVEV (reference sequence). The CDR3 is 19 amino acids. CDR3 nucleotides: TGTGCCAGCAGTTTCGGGACTAGCGGGAAGCCTAGCTCCTACAATGAGCAGTTCTTC. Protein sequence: CASSFGTSGKPSSYNEQFF.

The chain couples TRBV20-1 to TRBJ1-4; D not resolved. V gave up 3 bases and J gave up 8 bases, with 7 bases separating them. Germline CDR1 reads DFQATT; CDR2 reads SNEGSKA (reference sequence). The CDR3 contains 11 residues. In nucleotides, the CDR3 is TGCAGTGCTAGCCGAGGGGAAAAACTGTTTTTT. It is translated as CSASRGEKLFF.